This is a list of T cell receptor beta chains from one sample in a study of T cell responses to AZD1222 COVID-19 vaccine. Sequenced by immunoSEQ multiplex PCR; TCRdb stores in-frame clones only, minus some. The sample carries tens of thousands of clones, 85% to 90% recorded once. This specimen was peripheral blood, taken on day 0 of AZD1222 vaccination. These receptors all come from an adult in good health. Each CDR3 is given with its conserved first and last residue. The order of the fields is J gene, V gene, CDR3 protein.

J: TRBJ2-2; V: TRBV19; CDR3: CASTETGNTGELFF
J: TRBJ2-4; V: TRBV5-5; CDR3: CASSYLAKNIQYF
J: TRBJ2-3; V: TRBV7-2; CDR3: CASSLAGGGGSTDTQYF
J: TRBJ1-5; V: TRBV19; CDR3: CASSTRGALGEPQHF
J: TRBJ1-2; V: TRBV6-2/TRBV6-3; CDR3: CASSYGSGYTF
J: TRBJ2-2; V: TRBV11-2; CDR3: CASSLGVSGRAGELFF
J: TRBJ1-2; V: TRBV23-1; CDR3: CASSQSTHGPNYGYTF
J: TRBJ2-7; V: TRBV18; CDR3: CASSPGTGYGEQYF
J: TRBJ1-2; V: TRBV20-1; CDR3: CSAGNYGYTF
J: TRBJ1-6; V: TRBV2; CDR3: CASSEGFRGQSPLHF
J: TRBJ2-7; V: TRBV29-1; CDR3: CSVSWDGIEQYF
J: TRBJ2-3; V: TRBV14; CDR3: CASSARRVGPDTQYF
J: TRBJ2-5; V: TRBV15; CDR3: CATSPRVTGGVETQYF
J: TRBJ1-5; V: TRBV19; CDR3: CASKTFYSNQPQHF
J: TRBJ2-1; V: TRBV30; CDR3: CAWIIDGRGDEQFF
J: TRBJ1-3; V: TRBV5-1; CDR3: CASSYDETGNTIYF
J: TRBJ2-7; V: TRBV6-5; CDR3: CASRLAGGGHYEQYF
J: TRBJ2-7; V: TRBV4-1; CDR3: CASSQVGGIEQYF
J: TRBJ1-1; V: TRBV28; CDR3: CASTHRTVKNTEAFF
J: TRBJ2-7; V: TRBV5-1; CDR3: CASRPGGFSEQYF
J: TRBJ1-1; V: TRBV7-2; CDR3: CASSLTGANTEAFF
J: TRBJ2-5; V: TRBV6-5; CDR3: CASTAGTVVETQYF
J: TRBJ2-5; V: TRBV5-1; CDR3: CASSPFGQTRETQYF
J: TRBJ2-3; V: TRBV9; CDR3: CASSVDSDTQYF
J: TRBJ1-5; V: TRBV10-3; CDR3: CAISEGGLNQPQHF
J: TRBJ2-7; V: TRBV18; CDR3: CASSGGVGEQYF
J: TRBJ1-5; V: TRBV28; CDR3: CASSKGGAGNQPQHF
J: TRBJ2-3; V: TRBV7-9; CDR3: CASSLWGAETDTQYF
J: TRBJ1-1; V: TRBV27; CDR3: CASSRRYLNTEAFF
J: TRBJ2-7; V: TRBV4-3; CDR3: CASSQGRAGPEQYF
J: TRBJ1-3; V: TRBV7-9; CDR3: CASSLDRGSGNTIYF
J: TRBJ1-5; V: TRBV28; CDR3: CASRGQSGNQPQHF